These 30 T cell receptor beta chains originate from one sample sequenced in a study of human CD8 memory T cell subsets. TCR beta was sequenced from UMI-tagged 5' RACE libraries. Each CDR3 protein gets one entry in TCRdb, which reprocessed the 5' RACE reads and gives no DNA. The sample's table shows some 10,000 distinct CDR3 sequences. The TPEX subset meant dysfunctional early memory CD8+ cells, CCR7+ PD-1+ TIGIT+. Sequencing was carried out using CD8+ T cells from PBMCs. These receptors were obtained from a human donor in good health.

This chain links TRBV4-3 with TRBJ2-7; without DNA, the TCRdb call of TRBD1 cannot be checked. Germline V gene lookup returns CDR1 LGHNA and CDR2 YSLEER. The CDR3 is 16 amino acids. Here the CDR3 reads CASSQELEGVWGEQYF.

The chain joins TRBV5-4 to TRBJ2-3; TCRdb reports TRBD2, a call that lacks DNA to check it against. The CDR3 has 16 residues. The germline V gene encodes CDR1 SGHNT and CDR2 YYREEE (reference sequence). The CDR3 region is CASSLLEAGVVDTQYF.

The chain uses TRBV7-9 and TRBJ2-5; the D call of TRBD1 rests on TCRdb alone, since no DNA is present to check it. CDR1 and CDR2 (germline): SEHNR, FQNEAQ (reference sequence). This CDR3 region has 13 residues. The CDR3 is CASSPLTLESQYF.

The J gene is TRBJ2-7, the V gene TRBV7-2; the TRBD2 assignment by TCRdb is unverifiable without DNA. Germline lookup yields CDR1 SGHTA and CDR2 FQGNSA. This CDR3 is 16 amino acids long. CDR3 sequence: CASSLTRGTVSYEQYF.

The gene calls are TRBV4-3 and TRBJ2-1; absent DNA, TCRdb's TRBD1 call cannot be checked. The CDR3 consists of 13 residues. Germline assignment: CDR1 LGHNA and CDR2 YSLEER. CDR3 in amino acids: CASSQWTVNEQFF.

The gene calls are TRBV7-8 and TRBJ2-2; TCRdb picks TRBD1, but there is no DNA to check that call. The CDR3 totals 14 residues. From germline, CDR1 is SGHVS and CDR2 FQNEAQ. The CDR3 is CASSFWTGSGELFF.

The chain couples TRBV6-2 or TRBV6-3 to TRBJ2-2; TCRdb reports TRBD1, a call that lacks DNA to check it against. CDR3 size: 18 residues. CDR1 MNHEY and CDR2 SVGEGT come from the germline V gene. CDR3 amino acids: CASSYSPLSGGRAGELFF.

The CDR3 protein is CSARTSGYNEQFF. The chain carries TRBV20-1 and TRBJ2-1; TCRdb proposes TRBD2, but this gene call is untestable without DNA. From germline, CDR1 is DFQATT and CDR2 SNEGSKA (reference sequence). This CDR3 region has 13 residues.

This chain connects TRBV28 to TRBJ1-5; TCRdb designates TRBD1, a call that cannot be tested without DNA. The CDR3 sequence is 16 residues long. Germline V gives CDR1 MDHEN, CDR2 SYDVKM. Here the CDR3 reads CASRPGTVYSNQPQHF.

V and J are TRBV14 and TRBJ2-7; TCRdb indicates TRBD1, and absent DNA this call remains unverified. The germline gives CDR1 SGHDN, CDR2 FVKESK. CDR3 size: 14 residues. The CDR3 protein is CASSPGQGFYEQYF.

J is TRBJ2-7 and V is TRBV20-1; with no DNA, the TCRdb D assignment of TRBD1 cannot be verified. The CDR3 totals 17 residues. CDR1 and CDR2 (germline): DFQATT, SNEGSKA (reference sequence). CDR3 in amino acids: CSARVVSQGAYSYEQYF.

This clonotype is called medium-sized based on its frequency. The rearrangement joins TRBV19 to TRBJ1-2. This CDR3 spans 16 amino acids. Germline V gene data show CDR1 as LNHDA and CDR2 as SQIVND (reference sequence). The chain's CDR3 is CASREPGTEEDYGYTF. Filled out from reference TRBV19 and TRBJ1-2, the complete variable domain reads DGGITQSPKYLFRKEGQNVTLSCEQNLNHDAMYWYRQDPGQGLRLIYYSQIVNDFQKGDIAEGYSVSREKKESFPLTVTSAQKNPTAFYLCASREPGTEEDYGYTFGSGTRLTVV.

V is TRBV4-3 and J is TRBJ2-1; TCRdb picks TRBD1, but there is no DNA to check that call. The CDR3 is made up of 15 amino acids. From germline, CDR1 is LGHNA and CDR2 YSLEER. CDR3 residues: CASSQERGLYNEQFF.

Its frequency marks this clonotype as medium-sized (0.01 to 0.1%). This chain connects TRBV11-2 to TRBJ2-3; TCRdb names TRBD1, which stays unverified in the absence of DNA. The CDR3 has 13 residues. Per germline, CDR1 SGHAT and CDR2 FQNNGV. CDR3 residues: CASSPRPTDTQYF.

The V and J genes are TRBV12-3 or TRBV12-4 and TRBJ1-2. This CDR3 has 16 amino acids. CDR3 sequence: CASSFWLENLSYGYTF.

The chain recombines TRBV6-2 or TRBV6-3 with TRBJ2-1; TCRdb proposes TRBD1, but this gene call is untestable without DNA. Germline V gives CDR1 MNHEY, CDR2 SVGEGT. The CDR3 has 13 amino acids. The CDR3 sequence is CASGPTGYNEQFF.

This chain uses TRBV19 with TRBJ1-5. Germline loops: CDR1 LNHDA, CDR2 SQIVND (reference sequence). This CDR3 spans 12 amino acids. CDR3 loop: CASTLGNQPQHF. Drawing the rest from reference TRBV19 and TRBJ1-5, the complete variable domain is DGGITQSPKYLFRKEGQNVTLSCEQNLNHDAMYWYRQDPGQGLRLIYYSQIVNDFQKGDIAEGYSVSREKKESFPLTVTSAQKNPTAFYLCASTLGNQPQHFGDGTRLSIL.

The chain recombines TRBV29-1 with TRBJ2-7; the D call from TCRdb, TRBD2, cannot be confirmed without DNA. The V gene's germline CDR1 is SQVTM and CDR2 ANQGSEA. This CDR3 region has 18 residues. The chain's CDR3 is CSVIAGGPRAGFGYEQYF.

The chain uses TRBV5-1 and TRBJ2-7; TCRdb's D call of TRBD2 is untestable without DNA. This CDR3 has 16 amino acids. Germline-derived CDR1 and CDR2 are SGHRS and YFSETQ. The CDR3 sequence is CASREGGTRPSYEQYF. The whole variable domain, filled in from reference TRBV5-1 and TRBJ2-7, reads KAGVTQTPRYLIKTRGQQVTLSCSPISGHRSVSWYQQTPGQGLQFLFEYFSETQRNKGNFPGRFSGRQFSNSRSEMNVSTLELGDSALYLCASREGGTRPSYEQYFGPGTRLTVT.

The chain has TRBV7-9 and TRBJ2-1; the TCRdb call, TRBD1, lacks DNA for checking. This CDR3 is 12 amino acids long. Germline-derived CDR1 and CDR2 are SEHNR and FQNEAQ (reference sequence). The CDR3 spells CASSHKGGEQFF.

The CDR3 spells CASSLGQGAFNEQFF. This chain joins TRBV7-2 and TRBJ2-1; the TRBD1 assignment by TCRdb is unverifiable without DNA. Germline lookup yields CDR1 SGHTA and CDR2 FQGNSA. The CDR3 is 15 amino acids.

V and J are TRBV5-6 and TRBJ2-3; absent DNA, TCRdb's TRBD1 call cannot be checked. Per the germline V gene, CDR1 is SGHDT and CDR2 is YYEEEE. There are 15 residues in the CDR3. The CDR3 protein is CASSFGTGMTDTQYF.

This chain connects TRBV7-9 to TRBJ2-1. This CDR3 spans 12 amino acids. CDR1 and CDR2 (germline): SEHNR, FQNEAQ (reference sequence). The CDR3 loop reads CASSLALAEQFF.

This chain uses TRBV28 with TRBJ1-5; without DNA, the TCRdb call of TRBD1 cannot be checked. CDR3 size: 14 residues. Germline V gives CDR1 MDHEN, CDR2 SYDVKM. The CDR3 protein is CASSTGNRNQPQHF.

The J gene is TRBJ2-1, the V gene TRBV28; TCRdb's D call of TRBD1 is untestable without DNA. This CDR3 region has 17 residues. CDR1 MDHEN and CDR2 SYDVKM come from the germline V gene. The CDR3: CASSSVKTGGANNEQFF.

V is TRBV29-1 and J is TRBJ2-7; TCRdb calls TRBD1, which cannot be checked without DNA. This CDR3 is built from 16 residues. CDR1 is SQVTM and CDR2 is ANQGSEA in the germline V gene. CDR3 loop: CSVEGLPGQGEYEQYF.

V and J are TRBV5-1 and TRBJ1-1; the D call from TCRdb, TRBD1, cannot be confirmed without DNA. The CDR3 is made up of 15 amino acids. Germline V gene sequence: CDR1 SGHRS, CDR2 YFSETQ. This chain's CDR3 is CASSDGTGGGTEAFF.

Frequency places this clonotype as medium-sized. CDR3 in amino acids: CASSLGGTPEAFF. J is TRBJ1-1 and V is TRBV7-9; TCRdb picks TRBD1, but there is no DNA to check that call. The CDR3 runs 13 residues. Germline V gives CDR1 SEHNR, CDR2 FQNEAQ (reference sequence).

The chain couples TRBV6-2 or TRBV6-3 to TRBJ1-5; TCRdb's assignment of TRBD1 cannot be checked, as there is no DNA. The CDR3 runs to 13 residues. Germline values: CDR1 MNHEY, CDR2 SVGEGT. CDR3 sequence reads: CASATGGIQPQHF.

CDR3 protein: CATSDFGGTSGDEQFF. The gene calls are TRBV24-1 and TRBJ2-1; TCRdb designates TRBD2, a call that cannot be tested without DNA. CDR1 KGHDR and CDR2 SFDVKD come from the germline V gene. The CDR3 extends over 16 amino acids.